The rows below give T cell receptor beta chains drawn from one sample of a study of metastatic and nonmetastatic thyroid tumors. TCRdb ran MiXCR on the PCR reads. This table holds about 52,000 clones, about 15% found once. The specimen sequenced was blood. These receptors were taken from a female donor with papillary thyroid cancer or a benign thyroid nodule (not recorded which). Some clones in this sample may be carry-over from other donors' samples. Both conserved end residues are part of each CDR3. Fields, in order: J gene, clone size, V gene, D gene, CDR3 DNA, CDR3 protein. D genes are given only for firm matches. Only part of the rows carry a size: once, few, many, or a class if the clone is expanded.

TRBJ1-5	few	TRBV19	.	TGTGCCAGTAGTGAATGTCAGTGCAATCAGCCCCAGCATTTT	CASSECQCNQPQHF
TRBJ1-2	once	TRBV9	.	TGTGCCAGCAGCTTAGATGACTCCTATGGCTGCACCTTC	CASSLDDSYGCTF
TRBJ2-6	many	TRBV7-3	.	TGTGCCAGCCCCCCGGGGTGGGACTTCTCTGGGGCCAACGTCCTGACTTTC	CASPPGWDFSGANVLTF
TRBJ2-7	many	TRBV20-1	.	TGCAGTGCTAGAGACGTGTACGAGCAGTACTTC	CSARDVYEQYF
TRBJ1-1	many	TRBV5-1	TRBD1	TGCGCCAGCAGCTCAGGGACAGTTGGCACTGAAGCTTTCTTT	CASSSGTVGTEAFF
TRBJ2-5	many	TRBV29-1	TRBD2	TGCAGCGTTGTCCTAGCGGGAGTAGGGTTTGAGACCCAGTACTTC	CSVVLAGVGFETQYF
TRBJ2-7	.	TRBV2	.	TGTGCCAGCAGTCGGTTCCCCCAGGGGCAGTACTTC	CASSRFPQGQYF
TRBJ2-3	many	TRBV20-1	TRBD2	TGCAGTGCCAGCTCCGGGACTAGCGGGAGGGCTAGCACAGATACGCAGTATTTT	CSASSGTSGRASTDTQYF
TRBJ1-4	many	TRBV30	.	TGTGCCTGGAGTTGGAGAGGTGGGGATGAAAAACTGTTTTTT	CAWSWRGGDEKLFF
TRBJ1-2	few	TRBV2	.	TGTGCCAGCAGAGAGGAAAGGGCTTACCTCTATGGCTACACCTTC	CASREERAYLYGYTF
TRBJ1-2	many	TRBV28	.	TGTGCCAGCTGGGAGCCGACGGGCTACACCTTC	CASWEPTGYTF
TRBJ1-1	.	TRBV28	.	TGTGCCAGCAGTTTATTTGCTGGGGGGTGCACTGAAGCTTTCTTT	CASSLFAGGCTEAFF
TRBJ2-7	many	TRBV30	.	TGTGCCTGGAGTCTCAGCCCCCGGGGCGAGCAGTACTTC	CAWSLSPRGEQYF
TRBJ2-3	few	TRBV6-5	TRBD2	TGTGCCAGCAGTTACTCCGGACTAAGCGGGAGTACAGATAAGAAGTATTTT	CASSYSGLSGSTDKKYF
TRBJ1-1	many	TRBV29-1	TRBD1	TGCAGCGTTCTACAGGGGGGGAACACTGAAGCTTTCTTT	CSVLQGGNTEAFF
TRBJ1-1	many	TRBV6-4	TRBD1	TGTGCCAGTGGGACAGCTATTATGAACACTGAAGCTTTCTTT	CASGTAIMNTEAFF
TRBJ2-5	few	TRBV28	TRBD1	TGTGCCAGCAGCGTACAGGGGCTTGTAGAGACCCAGTACTTC	CASSVQGLVETQYF
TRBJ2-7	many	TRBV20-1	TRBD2	TGCAGTGCTAGAGCCCCCCCCACTAGCGGGAGATCCTACGAGCAGTACTTC	CSARAPPTSGRSYEQYF
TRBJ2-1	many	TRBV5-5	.	TGTGCCAGCAGCTTGCAGGAATACAATGAGCAGTTCTTC	CASSLQEYNEQFF
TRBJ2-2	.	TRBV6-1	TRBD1	TGTGCCAGCAGCCCGGGGCCGGTACAGGGGTACACCTGGGAGCTGTTTTTT	CASSPGPVQGYTWELFF
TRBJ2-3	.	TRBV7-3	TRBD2	TGTGCCAGCAGCTACACTAGCGGGAGCTCCAATATACCGCAGTATTTT	CASSYTSGSSNIPQYF
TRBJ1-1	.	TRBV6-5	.	TGTGCCAGCAGTTACGGTTTACGAGCTTTCTTT	CASSYGLRAFF
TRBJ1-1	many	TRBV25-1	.	TGTGCCAGCACTCCCTTAAGGGGGGCCGGGAACACTGAAGCTTTCTTT	CASTPLRGAGNTEAFF
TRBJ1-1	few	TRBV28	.	TGTGCCAGCAGTTTATCCGGCGGCGGGGCCACTGAAGCTTTCTTT	CASSLSGGGATEAFF
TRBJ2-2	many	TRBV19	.	TGTGCCAGTAGTATCGCAGTAGTCGGGGAGCTGTTTTTT	CASSIAVVGELFF
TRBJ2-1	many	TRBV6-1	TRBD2	TGTGCCAGCAGTGACGGGCTAGCGGGAAGTTCCGTATACAATGAGCAGTTCTTC	CASSDGLAGSSVYNEQFF
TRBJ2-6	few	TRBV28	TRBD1	TGTGCCATCCTCGACAGGGTCGTGGCCAACGTCCTGACTTTC	CAILDRVVANVLTF
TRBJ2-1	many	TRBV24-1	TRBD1	TGTGCCACCAGCCCAGGGGGACATGGCTCCTACAATGAGCAGTTCTTC	CATSPGGHGSYNEQFF
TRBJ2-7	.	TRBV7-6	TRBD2	TGTGCCAGCCAAGAGCGGGAGGGCTACGAGCAGTACTTC	CASQEREGYEQYF
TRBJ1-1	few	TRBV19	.	TGTGCCAGTATTGTGGCTTTGACTGAAGCTTTCTTT	CASIVALTEAFF
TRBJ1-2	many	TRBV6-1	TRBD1	TGTGCCAGCAGTCAGAGGACAGGGATAAACTATGGCTACACCTTC	CASSQRTGINYGYTF
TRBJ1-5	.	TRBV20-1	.	TGCAGTGCTAGGTCGTCGGGGTCGGATCAGCCCCAGCATTTT	CSARSSGSDQPQHF
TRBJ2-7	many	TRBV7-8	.	TGTGCCAGCAGCTCTTGGACAGTGGAAAAGGAGCAGTACTTC	CASSSWTVEKEQYF
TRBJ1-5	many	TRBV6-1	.	TGTGCCAGCAGTGCTGGGGGGAGCAATCAGCCCCAGCATTTT	CASSAGGSNQPQHF
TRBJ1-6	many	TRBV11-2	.	TGTGCCAGCAGCTTACGTCAGAGCTCCTATAATTCACCCCTCCACTTT	CASSLRQSSYNSPLHF
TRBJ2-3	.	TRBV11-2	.	TGTGCCAGCACCCTAAGGGCTTCCACAGATACGCAGTATTTT	CASTLRASTDTQYF
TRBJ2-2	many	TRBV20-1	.	TGCAGTGCTAGATACAAGATCACCGGGGAGCTGTTTTTT	CSARYKITGELFF
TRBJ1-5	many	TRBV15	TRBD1	TGTGCCACCAGCAGAGATCGGACAGGTAGCCAGCCCCAGCATTTT	CATSRDRTGSQPQHF
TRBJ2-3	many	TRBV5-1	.	TGCGCCAGCAGAATATCTCCCCCGACGAGGTTGGATACGCAGTATTTT	CASRISPPTRLDTQYF
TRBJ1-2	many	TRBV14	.	TGTGCCAGCAGCCCCTCGCGCGGCTATGGCTACACCTTC	CASSPSRGYGYTF
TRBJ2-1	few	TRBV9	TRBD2	TGTGCCAGCAGCTCACCGGGACTAGGTATCCGTGAGCAGTTCTTC	CASSSPGLGIREQFF
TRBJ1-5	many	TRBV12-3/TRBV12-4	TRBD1	TGTGCCAGCAGGACAGGGGGCGCGTGGAGTCAGCCCCAGCATTTT	CASRTGGAWSQPQHF
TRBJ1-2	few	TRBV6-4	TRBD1	TGTGCCATCCCCCCGCCGGACAGGGGGCGAGACGGCTACACCTTC	CAIPPPDRGRDGYTF
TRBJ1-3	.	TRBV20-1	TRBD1	TGCAGTGCTAGGGGACAGAGCTCTGGAAACACCATATATTTT	CSARGQSSGNTIYF
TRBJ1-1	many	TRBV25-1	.	TGTGCCAGCAATACGAACACTGAAGCTTTCTTT	CASNTNTEAFF
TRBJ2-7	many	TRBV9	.	TGTGCCAGCAGCGTAGATGTGGGCGAGCAGTACTTC	CASSVDVGEQYF
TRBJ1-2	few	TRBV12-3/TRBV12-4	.	TGTGCCAGCAGTTTAGTGGGGATCAATGGCTACACCTTC	CASSLVGINGYTF
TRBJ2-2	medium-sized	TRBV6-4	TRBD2	TGTGCCAGCAGTAGCGGGAGAGAGACCGGGGAGCTGTTTTTT	CASSSGRETGELFF
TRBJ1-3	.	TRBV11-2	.	TGTGCCAGCAGCGCCCGACAAATCTCTGGAAACACCATATATTTT	CASSARQISGNTIYF
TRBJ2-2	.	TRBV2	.	TGTGCCAGCATGATAGCCCGGAGTGGGTCTCACACCGGGGAGCTGTTTTTT	CASMIARSGSHTGELFF
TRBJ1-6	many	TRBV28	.	TGTGCCAGCAGGGTGACAGGTGTCTATAATTCACCCCTCCACTTT	CASRVTGVYNSPLHF